These 25 T cell receptor beta chains were all obtained from the same sample, sequenced in a study of shared clonotypes between healthy human individuals. TCRdb's copy holds only in-frame clones and misses some; the assay was immunoSEQ multiplex PCR. The repertoire has about a million clones, approximately 80% of them found once; the top ten carry 0.89%. The material sequenced was memory CD4+ T cells from PBMCs. Subset noted: CD45RA-negative fraction. These receptors came from a man between 18 and 29 years old in good health. Some clones in this sample may be carry-over from other donors' samples.

The chain links TRBV6-6 to TRBJ2-7; D may be TRBD1 (5 bases). CDR1 is MNHNY, CDR2 SVGAGI, per germline (reference sequence). V lost 8 bases and J lost 2, with 10 bases in between. CDR3 length: 12 amino acids. The CDR3 nucleotides are TGTGCCAGCGCTGGGGCAACCTACGAGCAGTACTTC. Its translation: CASAGATYEQYF.

The J gene is TRBJ2-3, the V gene TRBV6-5; no clear D gene. Between the trimmed V and J ends, which lost 6 bases and 6 bases, there was a span of 19 bases. The germline V gene has CDR1 MNHEY and CDR2 SVGAGI. The CDR3 sequence is 15 residues long. The CDR3 bases are TGTGCCAGCAGCCTAAGACCGAACCTAGGCGATACGCAGTATTTT. Residues: CASSLRPNLGDTQYF.

The gene calls are TRBV2 and TRBJ2-3, with 10 bases aligning to TRBD1. Germline V lookup: CDR1 SNHLY, CDR2 FYNNEI. The CDR3 contains 16 residues. V trimming: 5 bases; J trimming: 4 bases; junction bases outside the gene matches: 9. CDR3 nucleotide sequence: TGTGCCAGCAGTCGGCAAGGGACAGGGGTATCAGATACGCAGTATTTT. It translates to CASSRQGTGVSDTQYF.

The chain joins TRBV30 to TRBJ1-2; perhaps TRBD1 as D (5 bases). Germline V gives CDR1 GTSNPN, CDR2 SVGIG (reference sequence). The CDR3 is made up of 12 amino acids. The V gene lost 7 bases and the J gene lost 5 bases, with 14 bases spanning the gap. In DNA, the CDR3 is TGTGCCTCCGCTGGGGGTCGGTATGGCTACACCTTC. This gives the protein CASAGGRYGYTF. The whole variable domain, remainder taken from reference TRBV30 and TRBJ1-2, is SQTIHQWPATLVQPVGSPLSLECTVEGTSNPNLYWYRQAAGRGLQLLFYSVGIGQISSEVPQNLSASRPQDRQFILSSKKLLLSDSGFYLCASAGGRYGYTFGSGTRLTVV.

This clone was counted between two and nine times. This is likely an artifact of a read error, given a far larger clone one base away. The V call is TRBV11-2, the J call TRBJ1-1; D gene unclear. The V end lost 6 bases, the J end lost 1 base, and 3 bases lay between the germline ends. The CDR3 consists of 11 residues. Per the germline V gene, CDR1 is SGHAT and CDR2 is FQNNGV. CDR3 coding DNA: TGTGCCAGCAGTAGGAACACTGAAGCTTTCTTT. Amino acid sequence: CASSRNTEAFF.

The chain couples TRBV5-1 to TRBJ1-2, with D possibly being TRBD1 (5 bases). CDR3 length: 16 amino acids. Germline assignment: CDR1 SGHRS and CDR2 YFSETQ. V lost 4 bases, J lost 3 bases, and 19 bases lay in between. In nucleotides, the CDR3 is TGCGCCAGCAGCCTACTTGAGGGACCGACACACTATGGCTACACCTTC. Translating gives CASSLLEGPTHYGYTF.

The V call is TRBV15, the J call TRBJ2-2; maybe TRBD1 (6 bases). This CDR3 is built from 15 residues. The V end was cut by 5 bases, the J end by 0 bases, with 10 bases between. CDR1 is LNHNV and CDR2 is YYDKDF in the germline V gene (reference sequence). This CDR3 reads CATSSGTSNTGELFF. The CDR3 DNA reads TGTGCCACCAGCTCCGGGACATCGAACACCGGGGAGCTGTTTTTT.

This rearrangement joins TRBV13 to TRBJ2-7; D could derive from TRBD1 or TRBD2 (5 bases each). The CDR3 extends over 14 amino acids. Trimming removed 4 bases at V and 7 bases at J, with 17 bases between. Germline V CDR1 and CDR2: PRHDT, FYEKMQ (reference sequence). For the CDR3, the DNA is TGTGCCAGCAGCTCGTACATGGGGCCGGGAGAGCAGTACTTC. Translating gives CASSSYMGPGEQYF.

This clone was counted many times. The chain combines TRBV28 with TRBJ2-3; D is possibly TRBD2 (6 bases). CDR1 MDHEN and CDR2 SYDVKM come from the germline V gene. The CDR3 length is 14 residues. The V end lost 3 bases, the J end lost 8 bases, and 15 bases lay between the germline ends. CDR3 sequence: CASSFPPRESTQYF. CDR3 coding DNA: TGTGCCAGCAGTTTCCCCCCTCGGGAGAGTACGCAGTATTTT.

J is TRBJ1-1 and V is TRBV7-9; no clear D. Between the trimmed V and J ends, which lost 1 base and 0 bases, there was a span of 12 bases. CDR3 length: 16 amino acids. Germline V gives CDR1 SEHNR, CDR2 FQNEAQ (reference sequence). The CDR3 is CASSLVGRSMNTEAFF. DNA for the CDR3: TGTGCCAGCAGCTTAGTGGGTCGGTCGATGAACACTGAAGCTTTCTTT.

V usage is TRBV5-1 and J usage is TRBJ2-4; D call uncertain. CDR3 size: 15 residues. V shed 0 bases and J shed 7 bases, with 14 bases lying between them. The germline V gene encodes CDR1 SGHRS and CDR2 YFSETQ. This CDR3 reads CASSLGTQNGNIQYF. The CDR3 DNA reads as TGCGCCAGCAGCTTGGGGACCCAAAATGGTAACATTCAGTACTTC.

The chain recombines TRBV2 with TRBJ1-4; D remains unclear. Germline lookup yields CDR1 SNHLY and CDR2 FYNNEI. V lost 4 bases and J lost 8, with 17 bases in between. The CDR3 has 15 residues. CDR3 sequence reads: CASSARLRRGEKLFF. For the CDR3, the DNA is TGTGCCAGCAGTGCGAGACTCCGGCGGGGAGAAAAACTGTTTTTT.

The V gene is TRBV6-5, the J gene TRBJ2-7; 11 nucleotides agree with TRBD1. The V gene's germline CDR1 is MNHEY and CDR2 SVGAGI. The CDR3 runs to 15 residues. V was clipped by 6 bases and J by 0 bases; unmatched bases: 4. CDR3 in amino acids: CASRKDRGHSYEQYF. Here the CDR3 DNA reads TGTGCCAGCAGAAAGGACAGGGGGCACTCCTACGAGCAGTACTTC.

This clone occurred once. Distinct nucleotide sequences in the sample also encode this CDR3. CDR3 nucleotides: TGCGCCAGCAGCTTGGAAGGCTCTGGAAACACCATATATTTT. Its protein product is CASSLEGSGNTIYF. The chain carries TRBV5-1 and TRBJ1-3; D is uncertain. The CDR3 length is 14 residues. Between the trimmed V and J ends, which lost 0 bases and 0 bases, there was a span of 4 bases. Germline V gene sequence: CDR1 SGHRS, CDR2 YFSETQ.

The V call is TRBV28, the J call TRBJ2-1; D possibly uses TRBD1 or TRBD2 (5 bases each). Between the trimmed V and J ends, which lost 6 bases and 4 bases, there was a span of 13 bases. The CDR3 runs to 14 residues. Germline V CDR1 and CDR2: MDHEN, SYDVKM. As DNA, the CDR3 is TGTGCCAGCAGGGGGCCGGGACCATACAATGAGCAGTTCTTC. It specifies CASRGPGPYNEQFF.

This clone showed up just once. The chain uses TRBV7-8 and TRBJ2-5; D might be TRBD1 (6 bases). This CDR3 region has 16 residues. Per the germline V gene, CDR1 is SGHVS and CDR2 is FQNEAQ. Trimming took off 5 bases at V and 3 bases at J, with 19 bases between the two ends. CDR3: CASSRNGGQGKETQYF. The CDR3 bases are TGTGCCAGCAGCCGTAATGGGGGCCAAGGAAAAGAGACCCAGTACTTC. Looking up the rest from reference TRBV7-8 and TRBJ2-5 gives the full variable domain: GAGVSQSPRYKVAKRGQDVALRCDPISGHVSLFWYQQALGQGPEFLTYFQNEAQLDKSGLPSDRFFAERPEGSVSTLKIQRTQQEDSAVYLCASSRNGGQGKETQYFGPGTRLLVL.

The chain couples TRBV28 to TRBJ1-4; 7 bases are shared with TRBD1. The V gene end was trimmed by 7 bases and the J gene end by 10 bases; junction bases not matched to a gene: 3. The CDR3 extends over 11 amino acids. Germline CDR1 is MDHEN and CDR2 is SYDVKM. The CDR3 nucleotides are TGTGCCAGCACAGGGGGGGCAAAACTGTTTTTT. It translates to CASTGGAKLFF.

The genes are TRBV5-1 and TRBJ1-2; D might be TRBD1 (5 bases). V lost 3 bases to trimming and J lost 2 bases, with 20 bases between them. Germline loops: CDR1 SGHRS, CDR2 YFSETQ. The CDR3 covers 17 residues. The CDR3 sequence: CASSWAPGTPDNYGYTF. The CDR3 DNA reads as TGCGCCAGCAGCTGGGCCCCCGGGACTCCGGACAACTATGGCTACACCTTC.

This clone has only a few counts. This chain links TRBV2 with TRBJ1-1; the match to TRBD1 covers 7 bases. This CDR3 has 14 amino acids. V dropped 4 bases and J dropped 4; count of bases not matched to a gene: 6. Germline CDR1 is SNHLY and CDR2 is FYNNEI. CDR3 in amino acids: CASSAETGSTEAFF. CDR3 bases: TGTGCCAGCAGTGCAGAGACAGGGTCCACTGAAGCTTTCTTT.

The chain has TRBV11-2 and TRBJ1-1; 8 bases are a match to TRBD1. J lost 3 bases, V lost 5 bases, and 14 bases had no gene match. Germline V CDR1 and CDR2: SGHAT, FQNNGV. The CDR3 sequence is 17 residues long. CDR3 DNA sequence: TGTGCCAGCAGCCGATCGACAGGGGCTAGGGCGGACACTGAAGCTTTCTTT. Its protein product is CASSRSTGARADTEAFF. Variable domain in full (rest from reference TRBV11-2 and TRBJ1-1): EAGVAQSPRYKIIEKRQSVAFWCNPISGHATLYWYQQILGQGPKLLIQFQNNGVVDDSQLPKDRFSAERLKGVDSTLKIQPAKLEDSAVYLCASSRSTGARADTEAFFGQGTRLTVV.

The chain employs TRBV5-4 and TRBJ2-1; 10 nucleotides agree with TRBD2. CDR1 SGHNT and CDR2 YYREEE come from the germline V gene (reference sequence). The trim removed 4 bases at V and 8 bases at J, leaving 9 bases unmatched. The CDR3 is 15 residues long. The CDR3 here is CASSRTSGGWDEQFF. CDR3 DNA sequence: TGTGCCAGCAGCCGGACTAGCGGAGGATGGGATGAGCAGTTCTTC.

The chain is built from TRBV5-4 and TRBJ2-2; D may be TRBD1 (6 bases). The CDR3 spans 15 residues. V lost 3 bases and J lost 6, with 15 bases in between. The germline V gene has CDR1 SGHNT and CDR2 YYREEE (reference sequence). The CDR3: CASSSPGALAGELFF. The DNA for the CDR3 is TGTGCCAGCAGCTCTCCAGGGGCTTTGGCCGGGGAGCTGTTTTTT.

The genes are TRBV6-4 and TRBJ2-1; D remains unclear. V was pared by 2 bases and J by 6 bases, with 8 bases between. Germline CDR1 is MRHNA and CDR2 is SNTAGT. This CDR3 spans 13 amino acids. The CDR3 DNA follows: TGTGCCAGCAGTGACGACTGGGGCAATGAGCAGTTCTTC. It yields the protein CASSDDWGNEQFF.

V gene TRBV7-8 combines with J gene TRBJ1-1, with TRBD1 matching 8 bases. CDR3 length: 16 amino acids. Germline V gene sequence: CDR1 SGHVS, CDR2 FQNEAQ. Germline trimming cut 5 bases from V and 2 bases from J; bases unmatched to any gene: 10. DNA for the CDR3: TGTGCCAGCAGCCTTAGTTCTACAGGGGGTAACACTGAAGCTTTCTTT. Translation: CASSLSSTGGNTEAFF.

The chain joins TRBV5-8 to TRBJ1-5; 7 bases are shared with TRBD1. V gave up 4 bases and J gave up 4 bases; unmatched junction bases: 8. Germline V lookup: CDR1 SGHTS, CDR2 YDEGEE. The CDR3 length is 15 residues. CDR3 DNA: TGTGCCAGCAGCAGTACAGGGGCCGCTAATCAGCCCCAGCATTTT. Translation gives CASSSTGAANQPQHF.